This passage covers 10 T cell receptor beta chains from one sample sequenced in a study of T cell responses to AZD1222 COVID-19 vaccine. The repertoire was sequenced with immunoSEQ multiplex PCR; TCRdb's copy has only in-frame clones and lacks some. Of some 190,000 clones listed, approximately 90% were seen once; the top ten hold roughly 6.9%. This material consisted of peripheral blood, taken on day 0 of AZD1222 vaccination. The receptor set was obtained from an adult in good health.

This chain joins TRBV5-1 and TRBJ2-4, with 10 positions matching TRBD1. Germline lookup yields CDR1 SGHRS and CDR2 YFSETQ. V shed 4 bases, J shed 8 bases, and the junction held 3 bases outside the gene matches. The CDR3 spans 13 residues. Here the CDR3 reads CASSRDRGHIQYF. The CDR3, as DNA: TGCGCCAGCAGCCGCGACAGGGGGCACATTCAGTACTTC.

In this sample, this clone turned up once. V and J are TRBV19 and TRBJ2-7; possible D gene TRBD1, 5 bases. V shed 4 bases and J shed 2 bases, with 12 bases lying between them. CDR1 and CDR2 from the germline V gene are LNHDA and SQIVND (reference sequence). The CDR3 sequence is 14 residues long. The CDR3 coding sequence is TGTGCCAGTAGTACAACAGGAAACACCTACGAGCAGTACTTC. It specifies CASSTTGNTYEQYF.

The chain combines TRBV4-1 with TRBJ1-1; 11 bases fit TRBD1. The CDR3 sequence is 14 residues long. J gave up 7 bases and V 5 bases, and 6 bases lay outside the gene matches. Germline V gene sequence: CDR1 MGHRA, CDR2 YSYEKL. CDR3 sequence reads: CASSKGQGASEAFF. CDR3 nucleotide sequence: TGCGCCAGCAGCAAAGGACAGGGGGCGAGTGAAGCTTTCTTT.

This chain connects TRBV2 to TRBJ1-2; weak D call: TRBD1 (5 bases). The CDR3 is 13 amino acids. V lost 5 bases, J lost 0 bases, and 7 bases lay in between. Germline CDR1 reads SNHLY; CDR2 reads FYNNEI. CDR3: CASSWGPNYGYTF. The CDR3 DNA sequence: TGTGCCAGCAGTTGGGGCCCTAACTATGGCTACACCTTC. Full variable domain (outside the CDR3, taken from reference TRBV2 and TRBJ1-2): EPEVTQTPSHQVTQMGQEVILRCVPISNHLYFYWYRQILGQKVEFLVSFYNNEISEKSEIFDDQFSVERPDGSNFTLKIRSTKLEDSAMYFCASSWGPNYGYTFGSGTRLTVV.

The DNA for the CDR3 is TGTGCCAGCAGCCAAGGAGTCGTAAGCACAGATACGCAGTATTTT. Protein: CASSQGVVSTDTQYF. The chain joins TRBV3-1 (or the pseudogene TRBV3-2) to TRBJ2-3; no firm D call. Germline V gene lookup returns CDR1 LGHDT and CDR2 YNNKEL (reference sequence). With 1 base removed from V and 0 bases from J, the gap between germline ends came to 8 bases. The CDR3 sequence is 15 residues long.

The chain couples TRBV9 to TRBJ2-5; weak D call: TRBD2 (6 bases). Germline loops: CDR1 SGDLS, CDR2 YYNGEE. The CDR3 contains 15 residues. Trimming cost V 0 bases and J 2 bases, with 11 bases left between them. The CDR3 coding sequence is TGTGCCAGCAGCGTAGGAGTTAGCGGACAAGAGACCCAGTACTTC. Protein sequence: CASSVGVSGQETQYF.

This chain links TRBV11-2 with TRBJ2-5, with 9 nucleotides matching TRBD1. Germline CDR1 reads SGHAT; CDR2 reads FQNNGV. V lost 5 bases, J lost 4 bases, and 11 bases stayed unmatched. CDR3 length equals 16 residues. CDR3 protein: CASSPASGQGIETQYF. CDR3 in DNA: TGTGCCAGCAGCCCGGCCTCGGGACAGGGTATAGAGACCCAGTACTTC.

This chain joins TRBV28 and TRBJ1-2, with TRBD1 matching over 8 bases. Germline V gene data show CDR1 as MDHEN and CDR2 as SYDVKM. This CDR3 spans 14 amino acids. With V trimmed by 5 bases and J by 4 bases, 6 bases remained unmatched. CDR3 region: CASSLWTGSYGYTF. The CDR3, as DNA: TGTGCCAGCAGTCTCTGGACAGGGTCCTATGGCTACACCTTC.

V gene TRBV18 combines with J gene TRBJ1-2; D remains unclear. The CDR3 sequence is 11 residues long. V gave up 4 bases and J gave up 2 bases, with 2 bases separating them. CDR1 and CDR2 from the germline V gene are KGHSH and LQKENI. CDR3 DNA: TGTGCCAGCTCACTCAACTATGGCTACACCTTC. This sequence encodes CASSLNYGYTF. The whole variable domain, filled in from reference TRBV18 and TRBJ1-2, reads NAGVMQNPRHLVRRRGQEARLRCSPMKGHSHVYWYRQLPEEGLKFMVYLQKENIIDESGMPKERFSAEFPKEGPSILRIQQVVRGDSAAYFCASSLNYGYTFGSGTRLTVV.

The chain carries TRBV7-9 and TRBJ2-1; 8 bases match TRBD2. Losses at the gene ends were 5 bases for V and 4 bases for J; bases not matched to a gene: 13. The CDR3 covers 17 residues. Germline V CDR1 and CDR2: SEHNR, FQNEAQ (reference sequence). CDR3 amino acids: CASSPHLGSGGYNEQFF. CDR3 in DNA: TGTGCCAGCAGCCCACATTTGGGCAGCGGGGGTTACAATGAGCAGTTCTTC.